Listed below are T cell receptor beta chains from one sample, sequenced in a study of blood T cells in healthy people across ages. A single record per CDR3 protein comes from TCRdb applying MiXCR to the 5' RACE reads. Counted here are 700,000 or so distinct CDR3 sequences, 22% occurring once; the ten biggest clones make up 22%. The specimen was blood. These TCRs come from a man aged 65 to 85 in good health. Each CDR3 is given with its conserved first and last residue. A D gene is named only where the DNA matches it firmly. Expanded clones are given a class, and other clones once, few, many or no size at all.

J gene,D gene,V gene,CDR3 length,clone size,CDR3 DNA,CDR3 protein
TRBJ2-6,-,TRBV27,17,few,TGTGCCAGCACCCCTGGGGGTTTTAGCTCTGGGGCCAACGTCCTGACTTTC,CASTPGGFSSGANVLTF
TRBJ1-4,TRBD1,TRBV29-1,16,few,TGCAGCGTTGGGGGCGCCAGGGGGGGTACGAATGAAAAACTGTTTTTT,CSVGGARGGTNEKLFF
TRBJ2-4,-,TRBV6-5,11,once,TGTGTCACGAGGAGGGGTAACATTCAGTACTTC,CVTRRGNIQYF
TRBJ2-1,-,TRBV20-1,12,many,TGCAGTGCTTCGACTTCCTACAATGAGCAGTTCTTC,CSASTSYNEQFF
TRBJ1-1,-,TRBV6-1,15,many,TGTGCCAGCAGTGACGGGGTTGAAATGAACACTGAAGCTTTCTTT,CASSDGVEMNTEAFF
TRBJ2-7,TRBD2,TRBV7-9,16,-,TGTGCCAGCAGCAAAGTGACCGGGACTAGCGGAGACGAGCAGTACTTC,CASSKVTGTSGDEQYF
TRBJ1-2,-,TRBV20-1,13,-,TGCAGTGCTAGAAATTTGTGGACCGGAGGCTACACCTTC,CSARNLWTGGYTF
TRBJ1-1,TRBD1,TRBV12-3/TRBV12-4,14,-,TGTGCCAGCACCCCGCTAGGACAGGGGGCGCGGACTTTCTTT,CASTPLGQGARTFF
TRBJ2-7,-,TRBV5-1,14,-,TGCGCCAGCAGCTCGGACTACCGATACTACGAGCAGTACTTC,CASSSDYRYYEQYF
TRBJ1-1,-,TRBV4-1,14,few,TGCGCCAGCAGCCCCGGACGGGACAACACTGAAGCTTTCTTT,CASSPGRDNTEAFF
TRBJ2-3,TRBD2,TRBV27,18,-,TGTGCCAGCAGTTCGGAAAAGGGACTAGCGGGAGGGCCAGATACGCAGTATTTT,CASSSEKGLAGGPDTQYF
TRBJ2-6,-,TRBV20-1,19,few,TGCAGTGCTAGAGATCTAGGGGCCCCTGTCTCCTCTGGGGCCAACGTCCTGACTTTC,CSARDLGAPVSSGANVLTF
TRBJ2-3,TRBD2,TRBV6-2/TRBV6-3,17,-,TGTGCCAGCAGTAATAGCGGGAGTATCCCCTACACAGATACGCAGTATTTT,CASSNSGSIPYTDTQYF
TRBJ1-1,-,TRBV2,13,few,TGTGCCAGCAGTGTTAACAGCAACACTGAAGCTTTCTTT,CASSVNSNTEAFF
TRBJ2-7,-,TRBV3-1,14,few,TGTGCCAGCAGCCAAGATGACAGCATCTACGAGCAGTACTTC,CASSQDDSIYEQYF
TRBJ2-3,-,TRBV12-3/TRBV12-4,14,many,TGTGCCAGCAGTTTTACAGGAGGCACAGATACGCAGTATTTT,CASSFTGGTDTQYF
TRBJ2-5,-,TRBV5-1,12,many,TGTGCCAGCAGTTACAGTCAAGAGACCCAGTACTTC,CASSYSQETQYF
TRBJ1-2,-,TRBV5-4,16,few,TGTGCCAGCAGCCTGTTCCCCGAGGACGGAAGCTATGGCTACACCTTC,CASSLFPEDGSYGYTF
TRBJ2-1,-,TRBV7-9,16,-,TGTGCCAGCAGCGTCTACCTCCGGGACGATTACAATGAGCAGTTCTTC,CASSVYLRDDYNEQFF
TRBJ2-3,TRBD1,TRBV7-9,13,-,TGTGCCAGCATAAACAGGGGGCAGGATACGCAGTATTTT,CASINRGQDTQYF
TRBJ2-4,-,TRBV25-1,16,-,TGTGCCAGCAGTGGGGCAGGATACTTAGCCAAAAACATTCAGTACTTC,CASSGAGYLAKNIQYF
TRBJ1-4,-,TRBV14,14,-,TGTGCCAGCAGCCAAACCGGGATTAATGAAAAACTGTTTTTT,CASSQTGINEKLFF
TRBJ2-5,-,TRBV6-2/TRBV6-3,12,-,TGTGCCAGCACCACAGGGTGGGAGACCCAGTACTTC,CASTTGWETQYF
TRBJ2-2,TRBD1,TRBV25-1,15,few,TGTGCCAGCAGTCAACAGGGGGTAGTTGGCGGGGAGCTGTTTTTT,CASSQQGVVGGELFF
TRBJ2-7,TRBD1,TRBV6-5,14,once,TGTGCCAGCAGTTCGCGGACAGGGATTCGCGAGCAGTACTTC,CASSSRTGIREQYF
TRBJ1-5,-,TRBV6-1,13,few,TGTGCCGGCAGTCCGGGGGACGATCAGCCCCAGCATTTT,CAGSPGDDQPQHF
TRBJ1-6,TRBD1,TRBV27,14,few,TGTGCCAGCAGTCTACAGGGGGCCGATTCACCTCTCCACTTT,CASSLQGADSPLHF
TRBJ2-1,TRBD2,TRBV14,12,-,TGTGCCAGCAGGAGTAGCGGGGGGGGGCAGTTCTTC,CASRSSGGGQFF
TRBJ1-1,-,TRBV5-1,14,-,TGCGCCAGCAGCTTAGAAGGACAGTTGGATGAAGCTTTCTTT,CASSLEGQLDEAFF
TRBJ2-1,-,TRBV7-8,15,-,TGTGCCAGCAGCACCGGGACTGCAACCTACAATGAGCAGTTCTTC,CASSTGTATYNEQFF
TRBJ2-3,-,TRBV15,14,-,TGTGCCACCAGCAGATCCCCTCTAGCAGATACGCAGTATTTT,CATSRSPLADTQYF
TRBJ2-5,-,TRBV19,13,-,TGTGCCAGTAGTGTTCGTGGGGCCGGGGACCAGTACTTC,CASSVRGAGDQYF
TRBJ2-1,-,TRBV2,15,-,TGTGCCAGCAGTGAAGCACTAGCCTCCTACAATGAGCAGTTCTTC,CASSEALASYNEQFF
TRBJ1-3,-,TRBV20-1,14,-,TGCAGTGCATCGGACGGCCTCTCTGGAAACACCATATATTTT,CSASDGLSGNTIYF
TRBJ1-2,-,TRBV2,16,few,TGTGCCGGCAGCCGGGACATCCCCTCTTCTAGCTATGGCTACACCTTC,CAGSRDIPSSSYGYTF
TRBJ1-4,-,TRBV7-2,14,many,TGTGCCAGCAGCTTAGAGGTTCGGGCGGAAAAACTGTTTTTT,CASSLEVRAEKLFF
TRBJ1-6,-,TRBV2,12,-,TGTGCCAGCAGCGGGGGTTATTCACCCCTCCACTTT,CASSGGYSPLHF
TRBJ1-2,-,TRBV3-1,14,-,TGTACCAGCAGCCATGGCAGCCTATACTATGGCTACACCTTC,CTSSHGSLYYGYTF
TRBJ2-3,-,TRBV18,15,-,TGTGCCAGCTCACCGTACCAGGACTTCACAAATACGCAGTATTTT,CASSPYQDFTNTQYF
TRBJ1-1,-,TRBV12-3/TRBV12-4,14,-,TGTGCCAGCAGCGCCCGGGGCATGAGCACTGAAGCTTTCTTT,CASSARGMSTEAFF
TRBJ1-3,-,TRBV29-1,16,few,TGCAGCGTTGAATGGGTGAGGGACCTCCGTGGAAACACCATATATTTT,CSVEWVRDLRGNTIYF
TRBJ1-5,-,TRBV3-1,12,-,TGTGCCAGCACCACCGGGACTCAGCCCCAGCATTTT,CASTTGTQPQHF
TRBJ2-3,-,TRBV29-1,13,few,TGCAGCGTCCACGGGTCTAGCACAGATACGCAGTATTTT,CSVHGSSTDTQYF
TRBJ1-1,-,TRBV5-1,16,-,TGCGCCAGCAGCTTGGAATCTGCGGGCAGTGGCACTGAAGCTTTCTTT,CASSLESAGSGTEAFF
TRBJ2-4,-,TRBV20-1,14,few,TGCAGTGCTAGAGCAATTACAGGGATCAACATTCAGTACTTC,CSARAITGINIQYF
TRBJ2-7,TRBD1,TRBV16,11,many,TGTGCCAGCACTCAACAGGGGGAGCAGTACTTC,CASTQQGEQYF
TRBJ1-2,-,TRBV7-2,14,many,TGTGCCAGCAGCCCTGACAGAACTAACTATGGCTACACCTTC,CASSPDRTNYGYTF